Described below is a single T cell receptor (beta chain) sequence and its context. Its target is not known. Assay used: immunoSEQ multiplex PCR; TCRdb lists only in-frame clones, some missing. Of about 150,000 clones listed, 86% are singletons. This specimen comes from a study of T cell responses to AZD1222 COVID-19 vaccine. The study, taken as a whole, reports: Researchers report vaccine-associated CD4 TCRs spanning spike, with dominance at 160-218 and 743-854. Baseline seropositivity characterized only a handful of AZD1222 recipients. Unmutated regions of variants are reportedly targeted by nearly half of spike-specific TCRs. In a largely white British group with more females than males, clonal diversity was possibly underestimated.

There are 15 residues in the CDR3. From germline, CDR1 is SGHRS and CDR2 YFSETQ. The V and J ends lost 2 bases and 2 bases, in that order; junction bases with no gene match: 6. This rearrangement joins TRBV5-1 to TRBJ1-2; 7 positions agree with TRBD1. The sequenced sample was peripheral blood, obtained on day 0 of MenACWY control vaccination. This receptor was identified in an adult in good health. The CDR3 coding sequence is TGCGCCAGCAGCTTACAGGCCAGGGGGAACTATGGCTACACCTTC. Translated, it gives CASSLQARGNYGYTF.